These 27 T cell receptor beta chains were sequenced from one sample in a study of response to subunit inactivated influenza vaccine. In TCRdb, the RT-PCR reads were re-called with MiXCR into one record per CDR3 protein. There are approximately 530,000 distinct CDR3 sequences in the sample; around 13% occur only once, and about an eighth lies in the top ten. Source: PBMCs from blood, taken roughly 48 days after vaccination. These receptor sequences come from a man over 45 who received an inactivated influenza vaccine.

On this clonotype itself: The junction shows a germline mismatch at one end, possibly a read error. This chain links TRBV6-4 with TRBJ2-3, with D hard to call. From germline, CDR1 is MRHNA and CDR2 SNTAGT. This CDR3 spans 11 amino acids. The CDR3: CASSDSYWLHF. The CDR3 DNA reads TGTGCCAGCAGTGACTCGTACTGGTTGCATTTT.

This clonotype was observed a few times. The chain combines TRBV7-7 with TRBJ2-1; possibly TRBD2 for D (5 bases). Germline V gene lookup returns CDR1 SSHAT and CDR2 FNYEAQ (reference sequence). V shed 5 bases and J shed 9 bases, with 17 bases lying between them. This CDR3 comprises 14 residues. In nucleotides, the CDR3 is TGTGCCAGCAGCGAAATGGAGCCCGCGGGTGAGCAGTTCTTC. Translating it yields CASSEMEPAGEQFF.

The rearrangement uses TRBV12-3 or TRBV12-4 and TRBJ1-2; D ambiguous. V dropped 4 bases and J dropped 2 bases, with 11 bases sitting between them. The CDR3 contains 14 residues. The chain's CDR3 is CASSSPTKNYGYTF. As DNA, the CDR3 is TGTGCCAGCAGTTCGCCAACCAAAAACTATGGCTACACCTTC.

This clonotype was detected ten times or more. The chain couples TRBV6-2 or TRBV6-3 to TRBJ2-7, with TRBD1 matching over 9 bases. The CDR3 totals 14 residues. Per germline, CDR1 MNHEY and CDR2 SVGEGT. V shed 7 bases and J 5 bases; nucleotides not matched to a gene: 9. The CDR3 loop reads CASISGTGRNEQYF. The CDR3 DNA is TGTGCCAGCATTTCCGGGACAGGGAGAAACGAGCAGTACTTC.

The V gene is TRBV9, the J gene TRBJ2-1, with TRBD1 as a possible D gene (6 bases). CDR1 and CDR2 (germline): SGDLS, YYNGEE. This CDR3 has 16 amino acids. V dropped 0 bases and J dropped 6 bases, with 16 bases sitting between them. CDR3 residues: CASSVEEQGDSNEQFF. The DNA for the CDR3 is TGTGCCAGCAGCGTAGAAGAACAGGGAGACTCCAATGAGCAGTTCTTC. The whole variable domain, filled in from reference TRBV9 and TRBJ2-1, reads DSGVTQTPKHLITATGQRVTLRCSPRSGDLSVYWYQQSLDQGLQFLIQYYNGEERAKGNILERFSAQQFPDLHSELNLSSLELGDSALYFCASSVEEQGDSNEQFFGPGTRLTVL.

The chain carries TRBV7-6 and TRBJ2-1, with 12 bases lining up with TRBD2. V gave up 5 bases and J gave up 7 bases; unmatched junction bases: 9. The V gene's germline CDR1 is SGHVS and CDR2 FNYEAQ. This CDR3 is built from 16 residues. The CDR3 DNA sequence: TGTGCCAGCAGCCAGCTAGCGGGGGGGAACAGTAATGAGCAGTTCTTC. Protein product: CASSQLAGGNSNEQFF.

This clonotype has a count of ten or more. This chain uses TRBV15 with TRBJ1-4; TRBD1 might be the D (5 bases). This CDR3 comprises 14 residues. Germline-derived CDR1 and CDR2 are LNHNV and YYDKDF (reference sequence). Trimming stripped 1 base from V and 4 bases from J, with 7 bases between. The CDR3 sequence is CATSRGDSNEKLFF. CDR3 sequence (DNA): TGTGCCACCAGCAGAGGCGACAGTAATGAAAAACTGTTTTTT.

With respect to this clonotype: One junction end disagrees with the germline gene, perhaps due to a read error. The chain employs TRBV27 and TRBJ2-7; D perhaps matches TRBD1 (5 bases). In germline, CDR1 is MNHEY, CDR2 SMNVEV (reference sequence). The CDR3 runs to 13 residues. This chain's CDR3 is CASSLTGGHEQYF. The CDR3 DNA is TGCGCCAGCAGTTTAACAGGTGGGCACGAGCAGTACTTC.

This clonotype occurred a few times. The genes are TRBV14 and TRBJ2-3, with TRBD2 identical over 7 bases. The ends lost 3 bases at V and 3 bases at J; junction bases unmatched: 6. This CDR3 region has 15 residues. In germline, CDR1 is SGHDN, CDR2 FVKESK. This chain's CDR3 is CASSQGAGTTDTQYF. In DNA form, the CDR3 reads TGTGCCAGCAGCCAGGGAGCGGGAACAACAGATACGCAGTATTTT.

This clonotype was found a few times. V usage is TRBV6-2 or TRBV6-3 and J usage is TRBJ2-1, with TRBD2 as a possible D gene (5 bases). V shed 4 bases and J shed 3 bases, with 10 bases lying between them. CDR1 and CDR2 (germline): MNHEY, SVGEGT. The length of the CDR3 is 14 residues. The CDR3, as DNA: TGTGCCAGCAGTTTACTAGAGTTCTACAATGAGCAGTTCTTC. It codes for CASSLLEFYNEQFF.

The gene calls are TRBV11-1 and TRBJ2-1; D might be TRBD2 (5 bases). Germline-derived CDR1 and CDR2 are SGHAT and FQDESV (reference sequence). The CDR3 length is 12 residues. V lost 1 base and J lost 12, with 10 bases in between. CDR3 sequence: CASSLDRSGQFF. The CDR3 DNA follows: TGTGCCAGCAGCTTAGACCGAAGCGGGCAGTTCTTC.

This clonotype was found a few times. The chain combines TRBV5-1 with TRBJ2-3; tentatively, D is TRBD2 (5 bases). CDR1 and CDR2 from the germline V gene are SGHRS and YFSETQ. This CDR3 region has 16 residues. Trimming took 0 bases from V and 1 from J, leaving 12 bases between them. This CDR3 reads CASSLEGWGGTDTQYF. In DNA form, the CDR3 reads TGCGCCAGCAGCTTGGAAGGTTGGGGAGGCACAGATACGCAGTATTTT.

This clonotype was recorded many times. The chain links TRBV20-1 to TRBJ2-3, with D possibly being TRBD2 (6 bases). Germline loops: CDR1 DFQATT, CDR2 SNEGSKA (reference sequence). This CDR3 is built from 14 residues. The V and J ends lost 0 bases and 5 bases respectively, with 12 bases between them. The CDR3 coding sequence is TGCAGTGCTAGAGAAAGGGGAGGCATAGATACGCAGTATTTT. Translated: CSARERGGIDTQYF.

This clonotype was detected a few times. The chain recombines TRBV5-1 with TRBJ1-4, with D perhaps matching TRBD1 (5 bases). The CDR3 has 14 residues. Germline V gives CDR1 SGHRS, CDR2 YFSETQ. Trimming took off 4 bases at V and 5 bases at J, with 12 bases between the two ends. The CDR3 nucleotides read TGCGCCAGCAGCCACCGGGACGCGAATGAAAAACTGTTTTTT. It encodes CASSHRDANEKLFF.

This clonotype was picked up a small number of times. The chain is built from TRBV11-2 and TRBJ1-2; D is undetermined. Per the germline V gene, CDR1 is SGHAT and CDR2 is FQNNGV. The CDR3 length is 13 residues. V was trimmed by 0 bases and J by 7 bases, leaving 9 bases between them. Here the CDR3 reads CASSLEVGFGYTF. DNA for the CDR3: TGTGCCAGCAGCTTAGAGGTGGGGTTTGGCTACACCTTC. The full variable domain, with the rest looked up from reference TRBV11-2 and TRBJ1-2, is EAGVAQSPRYKIIEKRQSVAFWCNPISGHATLYWYQQILGQGPKLLIQFQNNGVVDDSQLPKDRFSAERLKGVDSTLKIQPAKLEDSAVYLCASSLEVGFGYTFGSGTRLTVV.

This clonotype was seen many times. V is TRBV12-3 or TRBV12-4 and J is TRBJ1-6, with a possible D match to TRBD1 (6 bases). This CDR3 has 11 amino acids. The V end was cut by 5 bases, the J end by 15 bases, with 11 bases between. CDR3 coding DNA: TGTGCCAGCAGTCCGGACAGTCGCCTCCACTTT. Translating it yields CASSPDSRLHF.

This chain joins TRBV7-2 and TRBJ2-3; tentatively, D is TRBD2 (6 bases). CDR1 SGHTA and CDR2 FQGNSA come from the germline V gene. The CDR3 covers 15 residues. V was cut by 0 bases and J by 7 bases, with 14 bases left in between. The CDR3 spells CASSLALLAPNTQYF. CDR3 sequence (DNA): TGTGCCAGCAGCTTAGCACTCCTAGCGCCCAATACGCAGTATTTT.

This clonotype showed up just a few times. V usage is TRBV4-2 and J usage is TRBJ2-7; D perhaps matches TRBD2 (5 bases). Trimming shortened V by 0 bases and J by 3 bases, and 12 bases separated the two germline ends. Germline CDR1 is LGHNA and CDR2 is YNFKEQ. The length of the CDR3 is 15 residues. DNA for the CDR3: TGTGCCAGCAGCCAAGATGCCGGGGAACGCTACGAGCAGTACTTC. Its translation is CASSQDAGERYEQYF.

The chain carries TRBV12-3 or TRBV12-4 and TRBJ2-1, with D possibly matching TRBD2 (6 bases). The CDR3 spans 13 residues. The V gene lost 6 bases and the J gene lost 8 bases, with 14 bases spanning the gap. CDR3 DNA sequence: TGTGCCAGCAGACTAGCAGGTACCCATGAGCAGTTCTTC. Its translation: CASRLAGTHEQFF.

About this clonotype itself: It may be a read error: a sequence one base away is much more abundant. The chain carries TRBV20-1 and TRBJ2-1; D may match TRBD1 or TRBD2 (5 bases each). CDR1 DFQATT and CDR2 SNEGSKA come from the germline V gene (reference sequence). Trimming pared 3 bases from V and 0 bases from J, leaving 6 bases between. The CDR3 length is 13 residues. The CDR3 DNA is TGCAGTGCTAGGGGGGACTCCTACAATGAGCAGTTCTTC. This sequence encodes CSARGDSYNEQFF.

This clonotype was detected a few times. Germline and junction disagree at one end, which may indicate a read error. The chain is built from TRBV7-7 and TRBJ2-3; 7 positions match TRBD1. The CDR3 extends over 16 amino acids. CDR1 and CDR2 from the germline V gene are SSHAT and FNYEAQ (reference sequence). CDR3 bases: TGTGCTAGCAGCTTAGCGCCGACAGGGTCCCAAGATACGCAGTATTTT. Translating it yields CASSLAPTGSQDTQYF.

A few counts support this clonotype. The V call is TRBV29-1, the J call TRBJ1-1; 9 nucleotides match TRBD1. Germline V CDR1 and CDR2: SQVTM, ANQGSEA. V was clipped by 6 bases and J by 1 base; unmatched bases: 9. The CDR3 is 15 residues long. The CDR3 DNA reads as TGCAGCGTGTCCCACAGGGGGCGGGAGAACACTGAAGCTTTCTTT. Its protein is CSVSHRGRENTEAFF.

The chain employs TRBV4-3 and TRBJ2-7; 7 bases match TRBD2. The germline gives CDR1 LGHNA, CDR2 YSLEER. CDR3 size: 16 residues. Trimming at V came to 0 bases and at J to 2 bases, leaving 7 bases not matched to a gene. CDR3 sequence reads: CASSQEVSGATYEQYF. For the CDR3, the DNA is TGCGCCAGCAGCCAAGAAGTGAGCGGGGCCACCTACGAGCAGTACTTC.

V usage is TRBV5-6 and J usage is TRBJ2-3; 11 bases agree with TRBD2. CDR1 is SGHDT, CDR2 YYEEEE, per germline. This CDR3 has 15 amino acids. V shed 3 bases, J shed 5 bases, and the junction held 5 bases outside the gene matches. The CDR3 loop reads CASSSLAGEGDTQYF. The CDR3 bases are TGTGCCAGCAGCTCACTAGCGGGAGAGGGAGATACGCAGTATTTT.

This clonotype came up many times. The chain employs TRBV6-2 or TRBV6-3 and TRBJ2-7, with TRBD1 matching over 8 bases. This CDR3 comprises 15 residues. Losses at the gene ends were 2 bases for V and 5 bases for J; bases not matched to a gene: 8. Germline CDR1 MNHEY, CDR2 SVGEGT. The CDR3 bases are TGTGCCAGCAGTTACGTTTGGACAGGGTTCAACGAGCAGTACTTC. Amino acid sequence: CASSYVWTGFNEQYF.

In its sample, this clonotype was seen a few times. The chain employs TRBV6-1 and TRBJ1-6; unclear D gene. Trimming shortened V by 3 bases and J by 4 bases, and 10 bases separated the two germline ends. Germline assignment: CDR1 MNHNS and CDR2 SASEGT. This CDR3 region has 15 residues. CDR3 nucleotide sequence: TGTGCCAGCAGTGACCGAAGCCATTATAATTCACCCCTCCACTTT. Its translation is CASSDRSHYNSPLHF.

In its sample, this clonotype was seen many times. The gene calls are TRBV20-1 and TRBJ2-2, with no clear D. The length of the CDR3 is 14 residues. V was trimmed by 6 bases and J by 2 bases, leaving 13 bases between them. Germline V CDR1 and CDR2: DFQATT, SNEGSKA (reference sequence). CDR3 DNA: TGCAGTGCGCAAACCCAGATCAACACCGGGGAGCTGTTTTTT. Protein: CSAQTQINTGELFF.